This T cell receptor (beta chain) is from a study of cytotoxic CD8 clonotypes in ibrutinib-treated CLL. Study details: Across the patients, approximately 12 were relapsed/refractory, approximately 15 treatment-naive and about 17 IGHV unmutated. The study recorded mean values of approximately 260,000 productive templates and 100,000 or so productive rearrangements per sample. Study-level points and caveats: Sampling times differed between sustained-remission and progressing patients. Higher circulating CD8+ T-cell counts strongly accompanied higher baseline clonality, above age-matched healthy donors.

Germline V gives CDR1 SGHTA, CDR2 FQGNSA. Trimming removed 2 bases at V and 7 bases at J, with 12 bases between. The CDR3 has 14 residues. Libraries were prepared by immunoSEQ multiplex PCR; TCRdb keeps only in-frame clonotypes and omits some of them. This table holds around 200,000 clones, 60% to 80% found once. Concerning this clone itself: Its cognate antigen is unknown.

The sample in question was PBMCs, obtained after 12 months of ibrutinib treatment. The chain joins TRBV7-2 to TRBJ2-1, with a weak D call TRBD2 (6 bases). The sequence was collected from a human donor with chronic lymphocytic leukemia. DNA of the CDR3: TGTGCCAGCAGCTTATCCCGGGAGATTAATGAGCAGTTCTTC. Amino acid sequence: CASSLSREINEQFF.